These 3 T cell receptor beta chains share one sample of origin, sequenced in a study of cytomegalovirus exposure and HLA in healthy donors. Vbeta (60) and Jbeta (13) primers were used in the PCR. Sequencing was performed with immunoSEQ multiplex PCR; in TCRdb, only in-frame clones are kept and a portion is missing. Of 150,000 to 200,000 clones listed, roughly 80% are singletons. The sample comprised PBMCs. Receptors were obtained from a woman between 18 and 30 years old in good health and CMV-seronegative.

The gene calls are TRBV7-9 and TRBJ1-3; TRBD1 is a possible D gene (6 bases). CDR1 is SEHNR and CDR2 is FQNEAQ in the germline V gene (reference sequence). The CDR3 contains 16 residues. Trimming removed 5 bases at V and 3 bases at J, with 17 bases between. CDR3 sequence: CASSRWTARIGNTIYF. CDR3 DNA sequence: TGTGCCAGCAGCAGATGGACAGCGAGAATTGGAAACACCATATATTTT.

This clone occurred a few times. The chain employs TRBV9 and TRBJ2-3, with TRBD2 identical over 8 bases. V shed 3 bases and J 1 base; nucleotides not matched to a gene: 1. This CDR3 is built from 14 residues. Germline assignment: CDR1 SGDLS and CDR2 YYNGEE. CDR3 protein: CASSATSGTDTQYF. The CDR3 region has the DNA TGTGCCAGCAGCGCGACTAGCGGCACAGATACGCAGTATTTT.

The count of this clone is one. The CDR3 sequence: CASSLQGASEQFF. Written as DNA, the CDR3 is TGTGCCAGCAGTTTGCAGGGCGCCAGTGAGCAGTTCTTC. This chain links TRBV27 with TRBJ2-1, with a possible D match to TRBD1 (5 bases). The V end was cut by 3 bases, the J end by 9 bases, with 12 bases between. Germline V gene lookup returns CDR1 MNHEY and CDR2 SMNVEV (reference sequence). This CDR3 is built from 13 residues.